This T cell receptor beta chain was captured in a study of T cell responses to AZD1222 COVID-19 vaccine. Some clones are missing from TCRdb's copy, which holds only in-frame ones; the method was immunoSEQ multiplex PCR. The table lists approximately 100,000 clones, around 83% of them singletons. Whole-study results and caveats: Every sample of the repertoires postdated the peak T cell response.

Details on this clone: Its target is unknown.

This TCR was recovered from an adult in good health. The input for sequencing was peripheral blood, taken on day 0 of AZD1222 vaccination.

The CDR3 loop is CAWKFSGTETQYF. Here the CDR3 DNA reads TGTGCCTGGAAATTCTCGGGTACGGAGACCCAGTACTTC. The chain employs TRBV30 and TRBJ2-5; no definite D call. This CDR3 is built from 13 residues. Germline lookup yields CDR1 GTSNPN and CDR2 SVGIG (reference sequence). Trimming cost V 4 bases and J 5 bases, with 14 bases left between them.